The 19 T cell receptor beta chains listed next were all sequenced from one sample in a study of shared clonotypes between healthy human individuals. TCRdb keeps only in-frame clones here, not all; method: immunoSEQ multiplex PCR. This sample yields 950,000 to 1,300,000 clones, of which around four fifths are seen a single time; 1.4% to 1.5% belongs to the top ten. The sample taken for sequencing was memory CD4+ T cells sorted from blood. This sample's subset: CD45RA-negative fraction. These receptor sequences come from a man aged 18 to 30 in good health.

The chain employs TRBV6-1 and TRBJ1-6, with D perhaps matching TRBD1 (5 bases). The length of the CDR3 is 18 residues. CDR1 is MNHNS, CDR2 SASEGT, per germline. V was shortened by 4 bases and J by 0 bases, with 16 bases between the two germline ends. The CDR3 spells CASSGVGKGTSYNSPLHF. CDR3 coding DNA: TGTGCCAGCAGTGGAGTCGGGAAGGGGACCTCCTATAATTCACCCCTCCACTTT.

The CDR3 loop is CATSSPSSGNTIYF. As DNA, the CDR3 is TGTGCCACCTCGTCGCCCAGCTCTGGAAACACCATATATTTT. J is TRBJ1-3 and V is TRBV10-3; D gene ambiguous. Trimming removed 10 bases from V and 0 bases from J, with 13 bases in between. From germline, CDR1 is ENHRY and CDR2 SYGVKD. The CDR3 length is 14 residues.

The CDR3 protein is CASSQGQGRYEQYF. The CDR3 region has the DNA TGTGCCAGCAGCCAAGGACAGGGGCGGTACGAGCAGTACTTC. This chain links TRBV5-4 with TRBJ2-7; 9 bases map to TRBD1. The trim removed 4 bases at V and 4 bases at J, leaving 6 bases unmatched. CDR3 length: 14 residues. Germline lookup yields CDR1 SGHNT and CDR2 YYREEE (reference sequence).

The rearrangement links TRBV2 to TRBJ2-5; D gene ambiguous. V dropped 3 bases and J dropped 5 bases, with 7 bases sitting between them. The CDR3 consists of 12 residues. CDR1 and CDR2 from the germline V gene are SNHLY and FYNNEI. For the CDR3, the DNA is TGTGCCAGCAGTGATTTTGTGGAGACCCAGTACTTC. Translating gives CASSDFVETQYF.

This clone was counted a single time. This chain links TRBV10-3 with TRBJ2-5; no reliable D call. Trimming pared 6 bases from V and 2 bases from J, leaving 13 bases between. Germline lookup yields CDR1 ENHRY and CDR2 SYGVKD. The CDR3 has 14 residues. CDR3 sequence (DNA): TGTGCCATCAGCCCTTCCCAGAATCAAGAGACCCAGTACTTC. This encodes CAISPSQNQETQYF.

The chain links TRBV7-6 to TRBJ2-5; tentatively, D is TRBD1 (5 bases). The germline gives CDR1 SGHVS, CDR2 FNYEAQ. The CDR3 spans 11 residues. CDR3 sequence reads: CAVQEQETQYF. The CDR3, as DNA: TGTGCTGTACAGGAGCAAGAGACCCAGTACTTC.

The genes are TRBV10-3 and TRBJ2-3; D remains unclear. Germline assignment: CDR1 ENHRY and CDR2 SYGVKD. V was shortened by 5 bases and J by 6 bases, with 6 bases between the two germline ends. This CDR3 is built from 11 residues. The CDR3 reads CAISSMDTQYF. CDR3 sequence (DNA): TGTGCCATCAGTTCAATGGATACGCAGTATTTT.

This clone was detected many times. The chain links TRBV2 to TRBJ2-5; 11 bases agree with TRBD2. The CDR3 spans 13 residues. Germline-derived CDR1 and CDR2 are SNHLY and FYNNEI. The CDR3 here is CASGREVRETQYF. Written as DNA, the CDR3 is TGTGCTAGCGGGAGGGAAGTAAGGGAGACCCAGTACTTC. The full variable domain, its missing parts supplied by reference TRBV2 and TRBJ2-5, is EPEVTQTPSHQVTQMGQEVILRCVPISNHLYFYWYRQILGQKVEFLVSFYNNEISEKSEIFDDQFSVERPDGSNFTLKIRSTKLEDSAMYFCASGREVRETQYFGPGTRLLVL.

Ten or more counts support this clone. V usage is TRBV30 and J usage is TRBJ2-6; D gene unclear. V was pared by 3 bases and J by 2 bases, with 8 bases between. Per germline, CDR1 GTSNPN and CDR2 SVGIG (reference sequence). This CDR3 has 14 residues. Here the CDR3 reads CAWRKNTGANVLTF. The CDR3, as DNA: TGTGCCTGGAGGAAGAACACTGGGGCCAACGTCCTGACTTTC.

The chain is built from TRBV18 and TRBJ1-5, with D perhaps TRBD1 (5 bases). The germline V gene encodes CDR1 KGHSH and CDR2 LQKENI. The germline V and J ends were trimmed by 4 bases and 3 bases, with 10 bases remaining between them. The CDR3 has 14 residues. CDR3 amino acids: CASSLDSLNQPQHF. CDR3 nucleotides: TGTGCCAGCTCACTCGACAGTCTCAATCAGCCCCAGCATTTT.

The CDR3 spells CASSQTGGVYGYTF. CDR3 DNA sequence: TGTGCCAGCAGCCAGACAGGGGGCGTCTATGGCTACACCTTC. The V gene is TRBV9, the J gene TRBJ1-2; 10 bases line up with TRBD1. The V and J ends lost 4 bases and 4 bases, in that order; junction bases with no gene match: 4. This CDR3 is 14 amino acids long. The germline V gene has CDR1 SGDLS and CDR2 YYNGEE.

V gene TRBV19 combines with J gene TRBJ1-5; TRBD1 agrees at 8 bases. Unmatched junction bases numbered 8, after V lost 6 bases and J lost 4 bases. The CDR3 loop spans 15 amino acids. Germline CDR1 LNHDA, CDR2 SQIVND (reference sequence). The CDR3 loop is CASSDQGAGNQPQHF. CDR3 bases: TGTGCCAGTAGCGACCAGGGGGCAGGAAATCAGCCCCAGCATTTT.

The chain combines TRBV28 with TRBJ2-7; possibly TRBD2 for D (5 bases). The CDR3 consists of 15 residues. The V gene's germline CDR1 is MDHEN and CDR2 SYDVKM. The V and J ends lost 10 bases and 7 bases respectively, with 26 bases between them. The CDR3 spells CATRGPGSSSREQYF. The CDR3 region has the DNA TGTGCCACCCGAGGCCCGGGAAGTTCATCGAGGGAGCAGTACTTC.

The V gene is TRBV13, the J gene TRBJ2-7; TRBD1 aligns across 9 bases. The CDR3 is made up of 14 amino acids. The germline CDR1 and CDR2 sequences are PRHDT and FYEKMQ (reference sequence). Germline trimming cut 0 bases from V and 9 bases from J; bases unmatched to any gene: 6. The CDR3 spells CASSLGGQGYGQYF. In DNA form, the CDR3 reads TGTGCCAGCAGCTTAGGGGGACAGGGCTATGGGCAGTACTTC.

The chain uses TRBV19 and TRBJ1-1, with D unresolved. V was clipped by 9 bases and J by 1 base, with 15 bases between them. The germline gives CDR1 LNHDA, CDR2 SQIVND (reference sequence). The CDR3 sequence is 14 residues long. The CDR3 spells CASRSRSENTEAFF. As DNA, the CDR3 is TGTGCCAGCCGTAGTCGGTCCGAGAACACTGAAGCTTTCTTT.

This rearrangement joins TRBV7-6 to TRBJ1-1; D is perhaps TRBD1 (5 bases). This CDR3 is built from 15 residues. Germline V gene data show CDR1 as SGHVS and CDR2 as FNYEAQ. V lost 1 base and J 4 bases, leaving 13 bases between the germline ends. For the CDR3, the DNA is TGTGCCAGCAGCTTAGGGGCAGGGAGGGGCACTGAAGCTTTCTTT. Translation gives CASSLGAGRGTEAFF.

Remarks on this clone: This sample also contains other DNA sequences that code for the same CDR3. The chain couples TRBV5-4 to TRBJ1-4; possible D gene TRBD1, 5 bases. The CDR3 consists of 15 residues. Germline V gene data show CDR1 as SGHNT and CDR2 as YYREEE (reference sequence). The V end was cut by 4 bases, the J end by 0 bases, with 10 bases between. CDR3 protein: CASSLGGATNEKLFF. The CDR3 DNA sequence: TGTGCCAGCAGCCTCGGGGGTGCAACTAATGAAAAACTGTTTTTT.

The sample holds a few counts of this clone. The chain recombines TRBV9 with TRBJ1-2; 11 bases fit TRBD1. Trimming took 0 bases from V and 2 from J; bases not matched to a gene: 0. CDR3 length: 15 amino acids. From germline, CDR1 is SGDLS and CDR2 YYNGEE. CDR3 sequence (DNA): TGTGCCAGCAGCGTAGGGGACAGGGGGAACTATGGCTACACCTTC. As protein: CASSVGDRGNYGYTF.

This clone has only a few counts. This rearrangement joins TRBV6-6 to TRBJ2-5; 8 positions agree with TRBD1. The ends lost 6 bases at V and 4 bases at J; junction bases unmatched: 10. CDR3 length equals 15 residues. Germline V gene data show CDR1 as MNHNY and CDR2 as SVGAGI (reference sequence). The CDR3 DNA is TGTGCCAGCAGCCCACCCCGGACAGGGATAGAGACCCAGTACTTC. Translation gives CASSPPRTGIETQYF.